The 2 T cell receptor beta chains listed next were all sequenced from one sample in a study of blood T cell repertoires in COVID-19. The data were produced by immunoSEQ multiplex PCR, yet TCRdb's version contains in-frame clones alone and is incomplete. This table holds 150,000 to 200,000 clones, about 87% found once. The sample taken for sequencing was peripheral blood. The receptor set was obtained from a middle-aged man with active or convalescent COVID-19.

In nucleotides, the CDR3 is TGTGCCAGCAGTGATGGAGGCCACATTGAGCAGTTCTTC. This translates into CASSDGGHIEQFF. The V gene is TRBV6-1, the J gene TRBJ2-1; D is possibly TRBD2 (5 bases). Trimming stripped 3 bases from V and 9 bases from J, with 12 bases between. Germline lookup yields CDR1 MNHNS and CDR2 SASEGT. The CDR3 extends over 13 amino acids.

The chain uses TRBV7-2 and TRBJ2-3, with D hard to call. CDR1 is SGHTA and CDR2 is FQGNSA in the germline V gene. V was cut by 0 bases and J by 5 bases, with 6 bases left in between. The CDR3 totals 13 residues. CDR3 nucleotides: TGTGCCAGCAGCTTAGCCCGGAGAGATACGCAGTATTTT. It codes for CASSLARRDTQYF. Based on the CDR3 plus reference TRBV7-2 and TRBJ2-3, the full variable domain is GAGVSQSPSNKVTEKGKDVELRCDPISGHTALYWYRQSLGQGLEFLIYFQGNSAPDKSGLPSDRFSAERTGGSVSTLTIQRTQQEDSAVYLCASSLARRDTQYFGPGTRLTVL.